These 21 T cell receptor beta chains originate from one sample sequenced in a study of graft-versus-host responses after intestinal transplantation (dated by TCRdb to about 2021). Libraries were prepared through the immunoSEQ multiplex PCR assay. The table was pulled from immuneACCESS by TCRdb, which kept in-frame rearrangements only. Such tables lose some clones; where checked, under half of the loss comes from unresolved V genes, and the rest has no known cause. The sample table lists about 70,000 clones, 94% of them with a count of one. About 0.53% of the sample is in the top ten clones. The sample's time point label, in plain terms: cells obtained before transplantation from donor or recipient. Antigens of these TCRs are unknown. The sequencing here drew on unstimulated CD8+ T cells sorted from spleen or lymph node cells, taken before intestinal transplant. The receptor set was obtained from a human donor who received an intestinal transplant.

The rearrangement joins TRBV21-1 to TRBJ2-4; TRBD1, the table's D call, was not compared with the DNA. TRBV21-1 is listed as a pseudogene. The CDR3 is 16 amino acids. CDR3 region: CASSTPRGLGKNIQYF. CDR3 nucleotide sequence: TGTGCCAGCAGCACACCCAGGGGGCTTGGGAAAAACATTCAGTACTTC.

The chain joins TRBV29-1 to TRBJ2-5, with D perhaps matching TRBD1 (5 bases). The J call could be wrong; TRBJ2-7 is a better fit for the DNA end. The CDR3 contains 15 residues. Germline-derived CDR1 and CDR2 are SQVTM and ANQGSEA. The CDR3 DNA sequence: TGCAGCGTTGAAGGTAGTGACAGACAACCTTACGAGCAGTACTTC. As protein: CSVEGSDRQPYEQYF.

The chain recombines TRBV15 with TRBJ1-1; D not certain. Trimming removed 0 bases from V and 0 bases from J, with 5 bases in between. The CDR3 is made up of 14 amino acids. Germline CDR1 reads LNHNV; CDR2 reads YYDKDF (reference sequence). The CDR3 DNA sequence: TGTGCCACCAGCAGAGAGCAAATGAACACTGAAGCTTTCTTT. Encoded protein: CATSREQMNTEAFF. Together with reference TRBV15 and TRBJ1-1, the CDR3 gives the full variable domain: DAMVIQNPRYQVTQFGKPVTLSCSQTLNHNVMYWYQQKSSQAPKLLFHYYDKDFNNEADTPDNFQSRRPNTSFCFLDIRSPGLGDTAMYLCATSREQMNTEAFFGQGTRLTVV.

V and J are TRBV11-1 and TRBJ2-7; D gene uncertain. In germline, CDR1 is SGHAT, CDR2 FQDESV (reference sequence). Trimming left V 1 base short and J 2 bases short, with 9 bases between. The CDR3 has 14 amino acids. The DNA for the CDR3 is TGTGCCAGCAGCTTAGGGACGACAACCTACGAGCAGTACTTC. Its protein is CASSLGTTTYEQYF.

The V gene is TRBV10-1, the J gene TRBJ2-7; 8 positions match TRBD2. The junction had 10 bases not matched to a gene; V was cut back by 2 bases and J by 7 bases. The CDR3 has 15 residues. CDR1 is WNHNN and CDR2 is SYGVQD in the germline V gene (reference sequence). The CDR3 sequence is CASSEVSGGFDEQYF. The CDR3 coding sequence is TGCGCCAGCAGTGAGGTTTCGGGGGGGTTTGATGAGCAGTACTTC.

The chain carries TRBV11-2 and TRBJ2-1; D is uncertain. V lost 2 bases, J lost 0 bases, and 5 bases lay in between. CDR3 length equals 14 residues. CDR1 SGHAT and CDR2 FQNNGV come from the germline V gene. The CDR3 DNA is TGTGCCAGCAGCTTATGGGACTCCTACAATGAGCAGTTCTTC. Residues: CASSLWDSYNEQFF.

The V call is TRBV27, the J call TRBJ2-1; perhaps D is TRBD1 or TRBD2 (7 bases each). CDR1 is MNHEY, CDR2 SMNVEV, per germline (reference sequence). V was shortened by 8 bases and J by 7 bases, with 21 bases between the two germline ends. This CDR3 has 15 amino acids. The CDR3, as DNA: TGTGCCAGCCGCCCCCTCCCAGGGGGAGGGAATGAGCAGTTCTTC. Its protein is CASRPLPGGGNEQFF.

This chain uses TRBV7-9 with TRBJ1-4; D unresolved. Trimming removed 3 bases at V and 8 bases at J, with 13 bases between. The CDR3 covers 14 residues. Germline lookup yields CDR1 SEHNR and CDR2 FQNEAQ (reference sequence). The CDR3 reads CASSLDPGGEKLFF. CDR3 bases: TGTGCCAGCAGCTTGGATCCAGGCGGCGAAAAACTGTTTTTT.

The chain has TRBV30 and TRBJ2-1, with D unresolved. Trimming shortened V by 4 bases and J by 2 bases, and 12 bases separated the two germline ends. Germline V CDR1 and CDR2: GTSNPN, SVGIG (reference sequence). The CDR3 is 14 amino acids. This CDR3 is CAWMSSLTYNEQFF. CDR3 DNA: TGTGCCTGGATGTCAAGCTTAACCTACAATGAGCAGTTCTTC.

On this clone: This same CDR3 is encoded by further DNA sequences in the sample. The gene calls are TRBV5-1 and TRBJ2-7; 7 nucleotides line up with TRBD1. The J segment lost 1 base and the V segment lost 0 bases, leaving 1 base of the junction unmatched. Germline-derived CDR1 and CDR2 are SGHRS and YFSETQ. CDR3 length: 14 residues. CDR3 DNA sequence: TGCGCCAGCAGCTTGGGACAGGGTTCCTACGAGCAGTACTTC. It codes for CASSLGQGSYEQYF.

V and J are TRBV7-8 and TRBJ2-3; maybe TRBD2 (6 bases). V shed 5 bases and J shed 1 base, with 16 bases lying between them. Germline values: CDR1 SGHVS, CDR2 FQNEAQ. CDR3 length equals 16 residues. The CDR3 DNA reads TGTGCCAGCAGCCCCCTGGTGAGGGAGGGCACAGATACGCAGTATTTT. Translated: CASSPLVREGTDTQYF.

The gene calls are TRBV6-4 and TRBJ2-1; 10 nucleotides agree with TRBD2. Per germline, CDR1 MRHNA and CDR2 SNTAGT. With V trimmed by 2 bases and J by 4 bases, 5 bases remained unmatched. The CDR3 runs 16 residues. Here the CDR3 reads CASSDRDSGGYNEQFF. Here the CDR3 DNA reads TGTGCCAGCAGTGACCGGGATAGCGGGGGGTACAATGAGCAGTTCTTC.

V and J are TRBV27 and TRBJ1-4, with TRBD1 identical over 9 bases. Germline V lookup: CDR1 MNHEY, CDR2 SMNVEV (reference sequence). The CDR3 totals 18 residues. With 2 bases clipped from V and 4 bases from J, the junction kept 11 bases outside the gene matches. CDR3 sequence (DNA): TGTGCCAGCAGTTTAGTCCGGGACAGGGAAATACTTAATGAAAAACTGTTTTTT. Its protein product is CASSLVRDREILNEKLFF.

The chain has TRBV6-5 and TRBJ1-6; TRBD1 aligns across 9 bases. Germline CDR1 and CDR2: MNHEY and SVGAGI. The ends lost 6 bases at V and 10 bases at J; junction bases unmatched: 4. The CDR3 has 13 amino acids. CDR3 bases: TGTGCCAGCAGCCAGACAGGGGGGTCACCCCTCCACTTT. This gives the protein CASSQTGGSPLHF.

This sequence joins TRBV27 and TRBJ1-1, with D uncertain. The CDR3 covers 13 residues. With 4 bases removed from V and 4 bases from J, the gap between germline ends came to 10 bases. Per germline, CDR1 MNHEY and CDR2 SMNVEV (reference sequence). The CDR3 sequence: CASSWQVGTEAFF. CDR3 DNA: TGTGCCAGCAGTTGGCAGGTCGGCACTGAAGCTTTCTTT.

The chain recombines TRBV7-9 with TRBJ1-3, with TRBD1 matching 8 bases. J was trimmed by 1 base and V by 5 bases; bases with no gene match: 10. The CDR3 spans 17 residues. Germline CDR1 SEHNR, CDR2 FQNEAQ (reference sequence). The CDR3 DNA follows: TGTGCCAGCAGCATAACCTCAGGGGGCTGGTCTGGAAACACCATATATTTT. Its translation is CASSITSGGWSGNTIYF.

The V gene is TRBV28, the J gene TRBJ2-1; TRBD2 matches at 7 bases. Losses at the gene ends were 7 bases for V and 5 bases for J; bases not matched to a gene: 11. Germline CDR1 MDHEN, CDR2 SYDVKM. CDR3 length: 15 amino acids. The CDR3 is CASTKRGGVDNEQFF. As DNA, the CDR3 is TGTGCCAGCACGAAGCGGGGCGGCGTAGACAATGAGCAGTTCTTC.

The rearrangement uses TRBV7-8 and TRBJ2-5, with 12 bases aligning to TRBD2. Germline V gene lookup returns CDR1 SGHVS and CDR2 FQNEAQ. The CDR3 spans 22 residues. V was pared by 5 bases and J by 3 bases, with 25 bases of the junction left unmatched. The CDR3 protein is CASSTPSGRARLLADLKETQYF. The CDR3 nucleotides read TGTGCCAGCAGCACCCCTAGCGGGAGGGCCCGCCTTCTCGCAGACTTAAAAGAGACCCAGTACTTC.

The chain couples TRBV10-1 to TRBJ2-7, with D possibly matching TRBD2 (5 bases). Trimming removed 2 bases at V and 3 bases at J, with 8 bases between. This CDR3 is 13 amino acids long. Germline CDR1 is WNHNN and CDR2 is SYGVQD (reference sequence). The CDR3 DNA reads as TGCGCCAGCAGTGAGGGAGAGGGCTACGAGCAGTACTTC. It encodes CASSEGEGYEQYF.

This clone was picked up one time. This rearrangement joins TRBV10-1 to TRBJ2-5; D is unresolved. CDR1 and CDR2 (germline): WNHNN, SYGVQD (reference sequence). There are 13 residues in the CDR3. Trimming took off 0 bases at V and 0 bases at J, with 2 bases between the two ends. The CDR3 is CASSESDQETQYF. The CDR3 DNA reads TGCGCCAGCAGTGAGTCGGACCAAGAGACCCAGTACTTC.

V is TRBV2 and J is TRBJ1-1; 11 positions agree with TRBD1. The CDR3 totals 14 residues. V lost 6 bases and J lost 3; bases outside the gene matches: 3. Germline CDR1 is SNHLY and CDR2 is FYNNEI. The CDR3 sequence: CASRDRGLDTEAFF. The CDR3 region has the DNA TGTGCCAGCAGGGACAGGGGGCTGGACACTGAAGCTTTCTTT.